Below are 27 T cell receptor beta chains sequenced from a single sample in a study of blood T cell repertoires in COVID-19 (TCRdb year 2020). Libraries were prepared through the immunoSEQ multiplex PCR assay. Held by TCRdb, this immuneACCESS table contains in-frame sequences only and omits some clones. Under half of the omission traces to an unresolved V gene where checked; the cause of the rest is unknown. This sample has under 450,000 clones in its table, and roughly 87% of those were observed once. Of the sample, just under 3% is held by the ten largest clones. Sequenced input: PBMCs or T cells enriched from blood (not recorded which). The receptors originated from a woman aged 25 to 39 who had recovered from COVID-19.

The CDR3 bases are TGTGCCAGCAGCTTATGGGGGGCTGGGGCCAACGTCCTGACTTTC. It is translated as CASSLWGAGANVLTF. V and J are TRBV13 and TRBJ2-6, with D possibly matching TRBD2 (6 bases). The V gene's germline CDR1 is PRHDT and CDR2 FYEKMQ (reference sequence). This CDR3 spans 15 amino acids. V gave up 2 bases and J gave up 2 bases, with 7 bases separating them.

Only a few counts were recorded for this clone. The V call is TRBV28, the J call TRBJ1-1; possibly TRBD1 for D (5 bases). Trimming stripped 1 base from V and 6 bases from J, with 12 bases between. From germline, CDR1 is MDHEN and CDR2 SYDVKM. The CDR3 runs to 14 residues. The CDR3 region is CASSLSQGASEAFF. The DNA for the CDR3 is TGTGCCAGCAGTTTATCGCAGGGTGCCTCTGAAGCTTTCTTT.

The chain carries TRBV5-1 and TRBJ2-5; tentative D call: TRBD1 (6 bases). CDR3 length: 15 amino acids. CDR1 and CDR2 (germline): SGHRS, YFSETQ. V was clipped by 0 bases and J by 5 bases, with 14 bases between them. Here the CDR3 DNA reads TGCGCCAGCAGCTTGGAACGCAGGGGTAGGGAGACCCAGTACTTC. Translated, it gives CASSLERRGRETQYF.

The V and J genes are TRBV19 and TRBJ1-5; no reliable D call. Trimming pared 7 bases from V and 0 bases from J, leaving 16 bases between. The CDR3 is 16 amino acids. Germline lookup yields CDR1 LNHDA and CDR2 SQIVND (reference sequence). Written as DNA, the CDR3 is TGTGCCAGTAAGGAGGAGCGCAGGCATAGCAATCAGCCCCAGCATTTT. Protein: CASKEERRHSNQPQHF.

J is TRBJ1-4 and V is TRBV29-1; D call uncertain. This CDR3 has 13 residues. Per germline, CDR1 SQVTM and CDR2 ANQGSEA. Trimming took 4 bases from V and 5 from J, leaving 11 bases between them. In DNA, the CDR3 is TGCAGCGTTGGTAGCTCTATGAATGAAAAACTGTTTTTT. Protein product: CSVGSSMNEKLFF. The variable domain in full, completed from reference TRBV29-1 and TRBJ1-4, reads SAVISQKPSRDICQRGTSLTIQCQVDSQVTMMFWYRQQPGQSLTLIATANQGSEATYESGFVIDKFPISRPNLTFSTLTVSNMSPEDSSIYLCSVGSSMNEKLFFGSGTQLSVL.

The chain links TRBV2 to TRBJ2-7; a weak D match, TRBD1 (5 bases). This CDR3 has 14 amino acids. The germline V and J ends were trimmed by 2 bases and 7 bases, with 15 bases remaining between them. Germline V lookup: CDR1 SNHLY, CDR2 FYNNEI. This chain's CDR3 is CASSESTTVGEQYF. The CDR3 DNA follows: TGTGCCAGCAGTGAAAGTACGACAGTCGGGGAGCAGTACTTC.

This clone has only a few counts. The chain has TRBV30 and TRBJ1-2; D is unclear. The CDR3 contains 12 residues. The V gene lost 2 bases and the J gene lost 8 bases, with 12 bases spanning the gap. Germline assignment: CDR1 GTSNPN and CDR2 SVGIG (reference sequence). The CDR3 nucleotides are TGTGCCTGGAGTATATTAGATCGGGGCTACACCTTC. As protein: CAWSILDRGYTF.

This chain links TRBV21-1 with TRBJ2-7; the table assigns TRBD1, which was not confirmed against the DNA. TRBV21-1 counts as a pseudogene. The CDR3 spans 15 residues. As DNA, the CDR3 is TGTGCCAGCAGCAAAGAACAGGGTATCTCCTACGAGCAGTACTTC. Translated: CASSKEQGISYEQYF.

V usage is TRBV3-1 (or the pseudogene TRBV3-2) and J usage is TRBJ2-1; D is unclear. The ends were cut back, 1 base at V and 3 bases at J, with 10 bases in the middle. Germline CDR1 LGHDT, CDR2 YNNKEL (reference sequence). The CDR3 is made up of 15 amino acids. The CDR3 nucleotides read TGTGCCAGCAGCCAAGGACTCATGGACTACAATGAGCAGTTCTTC. This gives the protein CASSQGLMDYNEQFF.

This chain joins TRBV6-5 and TRBJ1-2; D may be TRBD1 (6 bases). Deletions cut 0 bases from V and 6 bases from J, with 14 bases between. The CDR3 runs 15 residues. Germline assignment: CDR1 MNHEY and CDR2 SVGAGI. The CDR3 loop is CASSYSPQGRDGYTF. The CDR3 nucleotides are TGTGCCAGCAGTTACTCACCACAGGGTCGGGATGGCTACACCTTC.

This chain joins TRBV6-4 and TRBJ2-5; D is possibly TRBD2 (5 bases). CDR3 length: 13 amino acids. Trimming removed 3 bases at V and 0 bases at J, with 5 bases between. The V gene's germline CDR1 is MRHNA and CDR2 SNTAGT. CDR3 residues: CASSERDQETQYF. The CDR3, as DNA: TGTGCCAGCAGTGAGCGGGACCAAGAGACCCAGTACTTC.

The J gene is TRBJ2-1, the V gene TRBV28; 7 nucleotides align to TRBD1. The germline V gene encodes CDR1 MDHEN and CDR2 SYDVKM. The CDR3 contains 16 residues. Losses at the gene ends were 2 bases for V and 0 bases for J; bases not matched to a gene: 4. CDR3 coding DNA: TGTGCCAGCAGTTTACCGGACAGGATCTCCTACAATGAGCAGTTCTTC. It specifies CASSLPDRISYNEQFF.

The chain uses TRBV5-1 and TRBJ1-5, with 7 bases matching TRBD1. The germline CDR1 and CDR2 sequences are SGHRS and YFSETQ. The CDR3 runs to 21 residues. Trimming removed 4 bases from V and 0 bases from J; junction bases left unmatched: 22. CDR3 loop: CASSALRPGGKRPYSNQPQHF. The CDR3 bases are TGCGCCAGCAGCGCGTTAAGGCCAGGGGGAAAAAGACCTTATAGCAATCAGCCCCAGCATTTT.

This chain links TRBV18 with TRBJ1-6; 7 positions agree with TRBD1. CDR3 length: 15 residues. Germline CDR1 is KGHSH and CDR2 is LQKENI. With V trimmed by 5 bases and J by 6 bases, 7 bases remained unmatched. The CDR3 is CASSKGQLINSPLHF. CDR3 nucleotides: TGTGCCAGCTCAAAGGGACAGCTGATTAATTCACCCCTCCACTTT.

This clone was counted a single time. The chain recombines TRBV25-1 with TRBJ1-6, with TRBD1 as a possible D gene (6 bases). This CDR3 spans 16 amino acids. Trimming took off 2 bases at V and 6 bases at J, with 14 bases between the two ends. Germline assignment: CDR1 MGHDK and CDR2 SYGVNS. CDR3 region: CASSEPRKGGNSPLHF. The DNA of the CDR3 is TGTGCCAGCAGTGAACCCCGGAAAGGGGGTAATTCACCCCTCCACTTT.

The chain joins TRBV5-4 to TRBJ2-7; 8 nucleotides match TRBD2. The V gene's germline CDR1 is SGHNT and CDR2 YYREEE (reference sequence). Trimming took 6 bases from V and 0 from J; bases not matched to a gene: 8. This CDR3 comprises 15 residues. The CDR3: CASTRSGMNSYEQYF. The CDR3 DNA is TGTGCCAGCACCCGTAGCGGGATGAACTCCTACGAGCAGTACTTC.

The J gene is TRBJ2-7, the V gene TRBV13; D is perhaps TRBD2 (6 bases). The germline V and J ends were trimmed by 5 bases and 2 bases, with 10 bases remaining between them. This CDR3 comprises 13 residues. The germline V gene has CDR1 PRHDT and CDR2 FYEKMQ (reference sequence). The CDR3 loop is CASSIGTAYEQYF. For the CDR3, the DNA is TGTGCCAGCAGCATTGGGACTGCCTACGAGCAGTACTTC. Based on the CDR3 plus reference TRBV13 and TRBJ2-7, the full variable domain is AAGVIQSPRHLIKEKRETATLKCYPIPRHDTVYWYQQGPGQDPQFLISFYEKMQSDKGSIPDRFSAQQFSDYHSELNMSSLELGDSALYFCASSIGTAYEQYFGPGTRLTVT.

This chain links TRBV6-2 or TRBV6-3 with TRBJ2-1, with D perhaps matching TRBD2 (5 bases). The V end lost 5 bases, the J end lost 0 bases, and 11 bases lay between the germline ends. This CDR3 has 15 residues. Germline CDR1 MNHEY, CDR2 SVGEGT. For the CDR3, the DNA is TGTGCCAGCAGTGAGAGCGGAAGCTCCTACAATGAGCAGTTCTTC. It yields the protein CASSESGSSYNEQFF.

The chain employs TRBV27 and TRBJ1-5; a weak D match, TRBD1 (5 bases). The CDR3 extends over 15 amino acids. V lost 5 bases, J lost 5 bases, and 16 bases lay in between. Germline-derived CDR1 and CDR2 are MNHEY and SMNVEV (reference sequence). The CDR3 loop is CASSIGPGGHQPQHF. The CDR3, as DNA: TGTGCCAGCAGTATCGGACCCGGGGGACATCAGCCCCAGCATTTT.

V is TRBV4-1 and J is TRBJ1-1, with 9 bases identical to TRBD1. This CDR3 has 18 residues. Germline V lookup: CDR1 MGHRA, CDR2 YSYEKL. V lost 0 bases and J lost 4; bases outside the gene matches: 12. CDR3 sequence: CASSQEGGQGPRGTEAFF. The CDR3 DNA follows: TGCGCCAGCAGCCAAGAGGGGGGACAGGGACCTCGGGGCACTGAAGCTTTCTTT.

The V gene is TRBV6-4, the J gene TRBJ1-2, with 10 bases aligning to TRBD1. Germline-derived CDR1 and CDR2 are MRHNA and SNTAGT. V was clipped by 5 bases and J by 5 bases; unmatched bases: 8. The CDR3 length is 15 residues. This chain's CDR3 is CASSSTTGGRYGYTF. CDR3 sequence (DNA): TGTGCCAGCAGTTCCACGACAGGGGGCCGGTATGGCTACACCTTC.

The chain employs TRBV7-9 and TRBJ1-3; TRBD1 matches 7 bases. Looked up from germline, CDR1 is SEHNR and CDR2 is FQNEAQ (reference sequence). The CDR3 runs to 14 residues. V was clipped by 3 bases and J by 2 bases; unmatched bases: 1. CDR3 nucleotides: TGTGCCAGCAGCTTCACAGGGGCTGGAAACACCATATATTTT. Its translation is CASSFTGAGNTIYF.

Concerning this clone itself: The same CDR3 is also encoded by other DNA sequences in this sample. The CDR3 sequence: CASSQVGGSSYNEQFF. In DNA, the CDR3 is TGTGCCAGCAGCCAAGTCGGGGGTAGCTCCTACAATGAGCAGTTCTTC. The chain carries TRBV4-2 and TRBJ2-1; D is perhaps TRBD2 (6 bases). Germline V gene data show CDR1 as LGHNA and CDR2 as YNFKEQ. The CDR3 runs to 16 residues. Trimming cost V 1 base and J 0 bases, with 10 bases left between them.

The chain joins TRBV30 to TRBJ1-1, with D tentatively TRBD1 (6 bases). The CDR3 has 13 amino acids. The V gene's germline CDR1 is GTSNPN and CDR2 SVGIG (reference sequence). V was clipped by 2 bases and J by 3 bases, with 10 bases between them. The CDR3 sequence is CAWSWGRDTEAFF. CDR3 coding DNA: TGTGCCTGGAGTTGGGGGCGGGACACTGAAGCTTTCTTT. Drawing the rest from reference TRBV30 and TRBJ1-1, the complete variable domain is SQTIHQWPATLVQPVGSPLSLECTVEGTSNPNLYWYRQAAGRGLQLLFYSVGIGQISSEVPQNLSASRPQDRQFILSSKKLLLSDSGFYLCAWSWGRDTEAFFGQGTRLTVV.

The V gene is TRBV19, the J gene TRBJ2-5; 12 bases map to TRBD2. Germline CDR1 is LNHDA and CDR2 is SQIVND (reference sequence). There are 17 residues in the CDR3. V lost 1 base to trimming and J lost 7 bases; unmatched junction nucleotides: 10. Here the CDR3 reads CASSIGLAGGPMGTQYF. As DNA, the CDR3 is TGTGCCAGTAGTATAGGGCTAGCGGGAGGGCCGATGGGGACCCAGTACTTC.

The chain employs TRBV19 and TRBJ2-7; the match to TRBD2 covers 12 bases. Germline V lookup: CDR1 LNHDA, CDR2 SQIVND (reference sequence). Unmatched junction bases numbered 4, after V lost 5 bases and J lost 2 bases. This CDR3 is 15 amino acids long. CDR3 bases: TGTGCCAGTAGTCCCCGACTAGCGGGAGCCTACGAGCAGTACTTC. Protein sequence: CASSPRLAGAYEQYF.

The genes are TRBV5-4 and TRBJ2-7, with TRBD2 matching 10 bases. The CDR3 length is 15 residues. Germline CDR1 SGHNT, CDR2 YYREEE (reference sequence). Unmatched junction bases numbered 5, after V lost 3 bases and J lost 2 bases. This CDR3 reads CASSSGTSVPYEQYF. In DNA, the CDR3 is TGTGCCAGCAGCTCCGGGACTAGCGTCCCCTACGAGCAGTACTTC.